This TCR beta chain was captured in a study of CD8+ T cells in alopecia areata. CD4, CD8alpha, NKG2D, NKG2ACE and other markers guided sorting of pooled cutaneous lymph node cells. Regarding this clone: As yet, its antigen is unknown. Gene and germline names: mouse. The read ends 4 residues before the CDR3 terminus; that terminus is restored from the germline J gene. The same CDR3 can be traced to other DNA sequences in this sample.

Extracted RNA was reverse transcribed, and the resulting cDNA served as sequencing template. Produced via immunoSEQ multiplex PCR; TCRdb's table is partial and in-frame only. Sampling found 290,000 or so clones, none seen once. Points from the study as a whole: Possibly as an HLA-related effect, TCR sharing across patients appeared less clear than in mice.

The ends lost 1 base at V and 1 base at J; junction bases unmatched: 5. The CDR3 has 16 amino acids. Germline assignment: CDR1 GKSSPN and CDR2 SITVG. V gene TRBV31 combines with J gene TRBJ2-3; 10 positions agree with TRBD2. The sequence was collected from a C3H/HeJ mouse with alopecia areata. The strain bears MHC haplotype H2-k. Sequenced sample: CD4+ T cells sorted from a lymph node. CDR3 bases read: TGTGCCTGGAGTCCCCGGGACTGGGGAGGTGCAGAA. This sequence encodes CAWSPRDWGGAE. The whole CDR3 is CAWSPRDWGGAETLYF.